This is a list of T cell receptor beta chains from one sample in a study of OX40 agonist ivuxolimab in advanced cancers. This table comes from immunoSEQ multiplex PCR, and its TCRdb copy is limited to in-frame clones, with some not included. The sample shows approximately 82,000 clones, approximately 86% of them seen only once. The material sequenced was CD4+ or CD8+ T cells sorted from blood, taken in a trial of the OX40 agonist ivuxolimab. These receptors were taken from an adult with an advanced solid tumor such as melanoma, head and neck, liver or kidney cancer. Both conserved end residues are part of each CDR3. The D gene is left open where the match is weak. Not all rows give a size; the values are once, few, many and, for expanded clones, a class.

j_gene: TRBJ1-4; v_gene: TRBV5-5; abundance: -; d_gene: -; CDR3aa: CASSSSGRRNEKLFF; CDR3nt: TGTGCCAGCAGCTCGTCGGGGCGCCGGAATGAAAAACTGTTTTTT
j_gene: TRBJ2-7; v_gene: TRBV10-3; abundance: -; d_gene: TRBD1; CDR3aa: CAISDLGDRVRYEQYF; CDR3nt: TGTGCCATCAGTGACCTCGGGGACAGGGTTCGCTACGAGCAGTACTTC
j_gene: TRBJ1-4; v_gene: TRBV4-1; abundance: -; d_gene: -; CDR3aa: CASSQDQGSTNEKLFF; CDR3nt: TGCGCCAGCAGCCAGGACCAGGGTTCAACTAATGAAAAACTGTTTTTT
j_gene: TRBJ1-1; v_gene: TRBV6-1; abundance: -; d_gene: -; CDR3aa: CASSERQVNTEAFF; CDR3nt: TGTGCCAGCAGCGAAAGACAGGTGAACACTGAAGCTTTCTTT
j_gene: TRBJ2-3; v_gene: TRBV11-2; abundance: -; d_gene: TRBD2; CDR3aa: CASSLRDGLSGSTDTQYF; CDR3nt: TGTGCCAGCAGCTTACGGGACGGGCTTAGCGGGAGCACAGATACGCAGTATTTT
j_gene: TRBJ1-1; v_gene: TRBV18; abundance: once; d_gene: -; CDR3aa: CASSPSPYTEAFF; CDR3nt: TGTGCCAGCTCCCCCTCCCCGTACACTGAAGCTTTCTTT
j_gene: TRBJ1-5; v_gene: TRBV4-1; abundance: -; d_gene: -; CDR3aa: CASSQGAVGGNQPQHF; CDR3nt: TGCGCCAGCAGCCAAGGGGCGGTAGGAGGAAATCAGCCCCAGCATTTT
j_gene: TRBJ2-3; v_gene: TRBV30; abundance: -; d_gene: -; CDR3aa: CAWGGGTSTDTQYF; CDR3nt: TGTGCCTGGGGCGGAGGTACTAGCACAGATACGCAGTATTTT
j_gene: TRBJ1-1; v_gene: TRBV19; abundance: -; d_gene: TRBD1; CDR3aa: CASRTDRGQENTEAFF; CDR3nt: TGTGCCAGTAGGACGGACAGGGGGCAGGAGAACACTGAAGCTTTCTTT
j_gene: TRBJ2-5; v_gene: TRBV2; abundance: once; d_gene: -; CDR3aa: CASSARVAPGETQYF; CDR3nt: TGTGCCAGCAGTGCTCGGGTCGCCCCGGGGGAGACCCAGTACTTC
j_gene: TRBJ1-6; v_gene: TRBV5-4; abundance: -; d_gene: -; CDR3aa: CASSLDRMSSYNSPLHF; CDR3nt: TGTGCCAGCAGCTTAGACAGGATGAGCTCCTATAATTCACCCCTCCACTTT
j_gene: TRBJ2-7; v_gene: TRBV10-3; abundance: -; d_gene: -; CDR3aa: CAIRGSGGEQYF; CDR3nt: TGTGCCATCAGGGGTTCCGGAGGTGAGCAGTACTTC
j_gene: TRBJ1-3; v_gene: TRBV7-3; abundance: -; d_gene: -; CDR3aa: CASSLHGQKQAGSSGNTIYF; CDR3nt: TGTGCCAGCAGCTTACACGGCCAAAAACAGGCTGGGAGCTCTGGAAACACCATATATTTT
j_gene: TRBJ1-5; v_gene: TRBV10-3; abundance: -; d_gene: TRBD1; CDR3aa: CAISSGGAGQPQHF; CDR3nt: TGTGCCATCAGCTCAGGGGGGGCCGGTCAGCCCCAGCATTTT
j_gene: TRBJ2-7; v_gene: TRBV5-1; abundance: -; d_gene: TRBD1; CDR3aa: CASSLGTGAYEQYF; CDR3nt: TGCGCCAGCAGCTTGGGGACAGGGGCCTACGAGCAGTACTTC
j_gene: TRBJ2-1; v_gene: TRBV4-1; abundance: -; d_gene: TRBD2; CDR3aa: CASSQDLAGGYNEQFF; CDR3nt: TGCGCCAGCAGCCAAGACCTAGCGGGGGGGTACAATGAGCAGTTCTTC
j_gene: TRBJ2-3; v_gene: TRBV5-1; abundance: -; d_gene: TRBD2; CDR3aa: CASRYSGGLTDTQYF; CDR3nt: TGCGCCAGCAGGTATAGCGGGGGGCTCACAGATACGCAGTATTTT
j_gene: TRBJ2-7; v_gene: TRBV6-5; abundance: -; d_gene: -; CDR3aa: CASSYSLGYEQYF; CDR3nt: TGTGCCAGCAGTTACTCTCTGGGCTACGAGCAGTACTTC
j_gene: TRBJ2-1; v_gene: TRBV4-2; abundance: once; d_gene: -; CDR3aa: CASSYTWGRDYNEQFF; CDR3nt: TGTGCCAGCAGTTACACGTGGGGGCGGGACTACAATGAGCAGTTCTTC
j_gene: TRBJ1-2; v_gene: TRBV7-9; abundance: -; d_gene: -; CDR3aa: CASSLADSSYGYTF; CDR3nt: TGTGCCAGCAGCTTAGCGGACAGCAGCTATGGCTACACCTTC
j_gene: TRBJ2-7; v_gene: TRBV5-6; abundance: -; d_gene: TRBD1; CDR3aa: CASSLRDSYEQYF; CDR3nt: TGTGCCAGCAGCTTGCGGGACAGTTACGAGCAGTACTTC
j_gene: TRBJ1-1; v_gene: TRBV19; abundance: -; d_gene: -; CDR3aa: CASQTVNTEAFF; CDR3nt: TGTGCCAGTCAGACAGTGAACACTGAAGCTTTCTTT
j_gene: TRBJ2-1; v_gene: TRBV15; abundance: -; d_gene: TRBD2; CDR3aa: CATSRGGTSGFQEQFF; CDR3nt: TGTGCCACCAGCCGAGGGGGGACTAGCGGCTTTCAAGAGCAGTTCTTC
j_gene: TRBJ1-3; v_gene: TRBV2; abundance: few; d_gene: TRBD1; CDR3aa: CASSAQTGSGNTIYF; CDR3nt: TGTGCCAGCAGTGCCCAGACAGGGTCTGGAAACACCATATATTTT
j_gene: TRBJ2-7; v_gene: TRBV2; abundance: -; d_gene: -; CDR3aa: CASRQSSYEQYF; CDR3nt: TGTGCCAGCCGACAGTCCTCCTACGAGCAGTACTTC
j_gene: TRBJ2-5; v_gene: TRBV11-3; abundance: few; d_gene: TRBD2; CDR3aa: CASSLGSASGGTGTQYF; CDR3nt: TGTGCCAGCAGCTTAGGTTCTGCTAGCGGGGGGACGGGGACCCAGTACTTC
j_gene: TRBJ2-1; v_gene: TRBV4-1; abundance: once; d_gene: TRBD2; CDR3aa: CASSQLGGGSYNEQFF; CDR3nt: TGCGCCAGCAGCCAACTCGGGGGGGGTTCCTACAATGAGCAGTTCTTC
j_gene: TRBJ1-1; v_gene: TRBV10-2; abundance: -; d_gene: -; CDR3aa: CASSESPWQNTEAFF; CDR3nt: TGCGCCAGCAGTGAATCCCCATGGCAGAACACTGAAGCTTTCTTT
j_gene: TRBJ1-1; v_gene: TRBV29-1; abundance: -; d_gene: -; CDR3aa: CSAPPDSGNTEAFF; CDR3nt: TGCAGCGCACCTCCAGACAGCGGGAACACTGAAGCTTTTTTT
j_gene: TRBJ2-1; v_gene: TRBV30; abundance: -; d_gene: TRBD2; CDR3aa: CAWRLAGNNGEQFF; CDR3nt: TGTGCCTGGCGACTAGCGGGGAATAACGGTGAGCAGTTCTTC
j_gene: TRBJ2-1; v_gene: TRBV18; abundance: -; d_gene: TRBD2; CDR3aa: CASSPTSGGAGNEQFF; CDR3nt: TGTGCCAGCTCACCGACTAGCGGGGGGGCTGGGAATGAGCAGTTCTTC
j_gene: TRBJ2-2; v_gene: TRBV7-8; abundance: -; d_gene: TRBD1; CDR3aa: CASSPGTGGPGGELFF; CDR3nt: TGTGCCAGCAGCCCTGGGACAGGGGGGCCGGGCGGGGAGCTGTTTTTT
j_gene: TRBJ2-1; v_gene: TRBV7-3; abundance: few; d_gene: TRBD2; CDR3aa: CASSSPTSGYNEQFF; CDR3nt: TGTGCCAGCAGCTCACCGACTAGCGGGTACAATGAGCAGTTCTTC
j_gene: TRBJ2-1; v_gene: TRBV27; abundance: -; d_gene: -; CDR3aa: CASSYNGQGDEQFF; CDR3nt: TGTGCCAGCAGTTACAATGGGCAGGGCGATGAGCAGTTCTTC
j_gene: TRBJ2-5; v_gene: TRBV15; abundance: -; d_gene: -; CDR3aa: CATSRDTGLETQYF; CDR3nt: TGTGCCACCAGCAGAGATACGGGGTTGGAGACCCAGTACTTC
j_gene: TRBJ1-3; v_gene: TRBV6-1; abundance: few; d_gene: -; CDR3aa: CASSENSGNTIYF; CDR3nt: TGTGCCAGCAGTGAAAACTCTGGAAACACCATATATTTT
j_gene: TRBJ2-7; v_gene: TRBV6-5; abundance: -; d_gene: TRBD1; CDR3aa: CATGTGISYEQYF; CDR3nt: TGTGCCACCGGGACAGGGATCTCCTACGAGCAGTACTTC
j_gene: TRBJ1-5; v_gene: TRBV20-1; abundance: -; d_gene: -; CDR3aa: CSADQPQHF; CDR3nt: TGCAGTGCGGATCAGCCCCAGCATTTT
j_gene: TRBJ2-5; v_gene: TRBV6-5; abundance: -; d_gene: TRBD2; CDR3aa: CASSPGLGVETQYF; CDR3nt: TGTGCCAGCAGCCCGGGACTAGGGGTTGAGACCCAGTACTTC
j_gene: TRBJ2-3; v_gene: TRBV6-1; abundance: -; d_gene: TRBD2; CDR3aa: CASSDTGRAGTQYF; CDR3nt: TGTGCCAGCAGTGACACCGGGAGGGCCGGTACGCAGTATTTT
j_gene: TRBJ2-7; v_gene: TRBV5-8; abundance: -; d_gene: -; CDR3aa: CASSPRDLYEQYF; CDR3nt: TGTGCCAGCAGCCCGAGGGACCTCTACGAGCAGTACTTC
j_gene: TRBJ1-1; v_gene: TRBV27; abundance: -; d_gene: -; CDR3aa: CASSSGPLPDTEAFF; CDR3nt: TGTGCCAGCAGTTCAGGTCCACTCCCCGACACTGAAGCTTTCTTT